One and the same sample provided the 24 T cell receptor beta chains below, sequenced in a study of post-analysis software for immune sequencing data. General observations from the study: Higher frequency in patients than in controls was seen for about five TRBV segments, with TRBV5-6, TRBV5-1 and TRBV20-1 among them.

These receptors have no identified antigens. Unique molecular identifiers featured in each of the TCR beta cDNA libraries. TCRdb processed the PCR reads anew with MiXCR; each CDR3 protein has one entry. The sample has around 200,000 distinct CDR3 sequences, 29% seen once. Sequencing was performed on blood. These receptors all stem from a girl between 2 and 17 years old with multiple sclerosis.

Regarding this clonotype: A much larger clone differs by one base, so this may be a read error. This sequence joins TRBV10-3 and TRBJ1-2; D ambiguous. Germline V CDR1 and CDR2: ENHRY, SYGVKD. The CDR3 has 15 residues. The CDR3 DNA is TGTGCCATCGGTGAGTCGTGGGAGGGCAACGATGGCTACACCTTC. It is translated as CAIGESWEGNDGYTF.

This clonotype was counted ten times or more. The J gene is TRBJ1-2, the V gene TRBV5-1; D not certain. This CDR3 is 13 amino acids long. With 4 bases removed from V and 1 base from J, the gap between germline ends came to 8 bases. Germline values: CDR1 SGHRS, CDR2 YFSETQ. CDR3 sequence (DNA): TGCGCCAGCAGCGTGGCGGATAACTATGGCTACACCTTC. It codes for CASSVADNYGYTF.

Only a few counts were recorded for this clonotype. With a much larger clone just one base away, this may be a read error. CDR3 nucleotide sequence: TGCGCCTGCAGCCCAGGTGGAGAGGAGGGGCTAACTAATGAAAAACTGTTTTTT. It codes for CACSPGGEEGLTNEKLFF. The chain has TRBV5-1 and TRBJ1-4; possible D gene TRBD1, 5 bases. The CDR3 covers 18 residues. CDR1 is SGHRS, CDR2 YFSETQ, per germline.

With regard to this clonotype: The junction shows a germline mismatch at one end, possibly a read error. V and J are TRBV25-1 and TRBJ1-4, with 8 bases fitting TRBD1. CDR3 length: 12 amino acids. Germline CDR1 is MGHDK and CDR2 is SYGVNS. CDR3 region: CASSGQGWKPFF. The CDR3 DNA reads TGTGCCAGCAGTGGACAGGGGTGGAAACCGTTTTTT.

In its sample, this clonotype was seen many times. The gene calls are TRBV5-1 and TRBJ2-7, with 11 nucleotides matching TRBD2. In germline, CDR1 is SGHRS, CDR2 YFSETQ. Trimming cost V 4 bases and J 3 bases; bases outside gene matches: 6. CDR3 length equals 15 residues. The CDR3 sequence is CASSTTSGGLYEQYF. The DNA of the CDR3 is TGCGCCAGCAGCACCACTAGCGGGGGACTCTACGAGCAGTACTTC.

This clonotype was picked up a small number of times. The chain employs TRBV20-1 and TRBJ2-7; tentative D call: TRBD2 (7 bases). Germline CDR1 reads DFQATT; CDR2 reads SNEGSKA (reference sequence). CDR3 size: 14 residues. Between the trimmed V and J ends, which lost 6 bases and 0 bases, there was a span of 15 bases. CDR3 region: CSAGRGGGSYEQYF. CDR3 in DNA: TGCAGTGCAGGAAGGGGGGGGGGCTCCTACGAGCAGTACTTC.

This clonotype showed up many times. This chain joins TRBV7-8 and TRBJ2-1; 9 bases match TRBD2. V lost 9 bases, J lost 0 bases, and 3 bases stayed unmatched. This CDR3 is 14 amino acids long. Germline V CDR1 and CDR2: SGHVS, FQNEAQ. The DNA for the CDR3 is TGTGCCAGTTATAGCGGGAGCTCCTACAATGAGCAGTTCTTC. Protein product: CASYSGSSYNEQFF.

This clonotype was detected once. V usage is TRBV11-2 and J usage is TRBJ2-7; a weak D match, TRBD2 (5 bases). From germline, CDR1 is SGHAT and CDR2 FQNNGV. Deletions cut 8 bases from V and 0 bases from J, with 14 bases between. The CDR3 is made up of 14 amino acids. The CDR3 reads CASRKEAGSYEQYF. The CDR3 bases are TGTGCCAGCCGCAAGGAGGCCGGCTCCTACGAGCAGTACTTC.

This clonotype has a count of ten or more. The rearrangement joins TRBV5-1 to TRBJ2-6; possible D gene TRBD1, 5 bases. CDR3 length: 18 amino acids. Germline loops: CDR1 SGHRS, CDR2 YFSETQ. V dropped 0 bases and J dropped 0 bases, with 13 bases sitting between them. The CDR3 loop is CASSLAAGMSSGANVLTF. For the CDR3, the DNA is TGCGCCAGCAGCTTGGCCGCAGGGATGAGCTCTGGGGCCAACGTCCTGACTTTC.

This clonotype was seen many times. The chain employs TRBV9 and TRBJ1-2; a possible D gene is TRBD1 (5 bases). V was pared by 6 bases and J by 5 bases, with 11 bases between. In germline, CDR1 is SGDLS, CDR2 YYNGEE. This CDR3 is 12 amino acids long. The CDR3 region is CASTRDEYGYTF. DNA of the CDR3: TGTGCCAGCACCAGGGACGAATATGGCTACACCTTC. The full variable domain, rest sourced from reference TRBV9 and TRBJ1-2, is DSGVTQTPKHLITATGQRVTLRCSPRSGDLSVYWYQQSLDQGLQFLIQYYNGEERAKGNILERFSAQQFPDLHSELNLSSLELGDSALYFCASTRDEYGYTFGSGTRLTVV.

The gene calls are TRBV6-5 and TRBJ1-2, with a possible D match to TRBD1 (6 bases). The V gene lost 8 bases and the J gene lost 0 bases, with 16 bases spanning the gap. The CDR3 is 15 residues long. Germline CDR1 and CDR2: MNHEY and SVGAGI. The CDR3 DNA is TGTGCCAGCGGCTCCCTCGGGGGCGCTAACTATGGCTACACCTTC. It specifies CASGSLGGANYGYTF.

The rearrangement uses TRBV2 and TRBJ1-3; D remains ambiguous. V lost 1 base and J lost 1, with 8 bases in between. The CDR3 runs to 15 residues. The germline CDR1 and CDR2 sequences are SNHLY and FYNNEI. The CDR3 protein is CASSEDSFSGNTIYF. In DNA, the CDR3 is TGTGCCAGCAGTGAAGACAGTTTTTCTGGAAACACCATATATTTT.

This clonotype has a handful of counts. The chain has TRBV5-1 and TRBJ2-3; D is possibly TRBD1 (6 bases). The CDR3 runs to 14 residues. Germline V gene lookup returns CDR1 SGHRS and CDR2 YFSETQ. The germline V and J ends were trimmed by 4 bases and 4 bases, with 13 bases remaining between them. CDR3 coding DNA: TGCGCCAGCAGCCGGGACACCGGGGCAGATACGCAGTATTTT. As protein: CASSRDTGADTQYF.

This clonotype showed up just a few times. The CDR3 nucleotides are TGTGCCAGCAGCCCCAGGACAGTAGATGGAGCTTTCTTT. Encoded protein: CASSPRTVDGAFF. V gene TRBV7-2 combines with J gene TRBJ1-1; perhaps TRBD1 as D (6 bases). This CDR3 spans 13 amino acids. Per germline, CDR1 SGHTA and CDR2 FQGNSA. Trimming left V 5 bases short and J 10 bases short, with 17 bases between.

The chain joins TRBV5-5 to TRBJ1-3; D ambiguous. The CDR3 spans 12 residues. CDR1 is SGHKS, CDR2 YYEKEE, per germline (reference sequence). V shed 5 bases and J shed 4 bases, with 7 bases lying between them. The CDR3 nucleotides are TGTGCCAGCAGGCTCGACGGAAACACCATATATTTT. Residues: CASRLDGNTIYF. Looking up the rest from reference TRBV5-5 and TRBJ1-3 gives the full variable domain: DAGVTQSPTHLIKTRGQQVTLRCSPISGHKSVSWYQQVLGQGPQFIFQYYEKEERGRGNFPDRFSARQFPNYSSELNVNALLLGDSALYLCASRLDGNTIYFGEGSWLTVV.

The chain couples TRBV20-1 to TRBJ2-1; 14 bases map to TRBD2. The CDR3 length is 16 residues. Germline-derived CDR1 and CDR2 are DFQATT and SNEGSKA (reference sequence). Trimming at V came to 0 bases and at J to 7 bases, leaving 5 bases not matched to a gene. Here the CDR3 reads CSARDLGLAGVNEQFF. CDR3 bases: TGCAGTGCTAGAGATTTGGGACTAGCGGGAGTTAATGAGCAGTTCTTC.

This clonotype was observed at least ten times. This chain connects TRBV9 to TRBJ2-3, with 9 bases lining up with TRBD2. The CDR3 runs 18 residues. The V gene's germline CDR1 is SGDLS and CDR2 YYNGEE. Trimming at V came to 3 bases and at J to 0 bases, leaving 11 bases not matched to a gene. In DNA form, the CDR3 reads TGTGCCAGCAGCGCGGCCCGGCTAGCGGGGAGAAGCACAGATACGCAGTATTTT. Encoded protein: CASSAARLAGRSTDTQYF.

On this clonotype: Since a much larger clone is just one base distant, this may be a read error. As the CDR3 is not closed by the conserved phenylalanine or tryptophan, this likely results from a read error. This chain links TRBV27 with TRBJ2-1, with 7 bases fitting TRBD2. Germline lookup yields CDR1 MNHEY and CDR2 SMNVEV (reference sequence). The CDR3 covers 16 residues. V lost 5 bases to trimming and J lost 2 bases; unmatched junction nucleotides: 9. The CDR3 sequence is CASSTGLHATYNEQFV. Written as DNA, the CDR3 is TGTGCCAGCAGTACGGGACTACACGCTACCTACAATGAGCAGTTCGTC.

Comment on this clonotype: A much larger clone is a single base away; this may be a read error. V gene TRBV7-2 combines with J gene TRBJ2-3; a weak D match, TRBD1 (5 bases). Trimming left V 5 bases short and J 4 bases short, with 13 bases between. Germline assignment: CDR1 SGHTA and CDR2 FQGNSA. CDR3 length: 14 amino acids. CDR3 nucleotides: TGTGCCAGCAGCGTCTCGACAGTGGCAGATACGCAGTATTTT. It is translated as CASSVSTVADTQYF.

A word on this clonotype: At one of its ends the junction is not consistent with the germline gene, which may arise from a read error. The chain recombines TRBV27 with TRBJ2-4, with D possibly TRBD1 on 6 matching bases. The DNA end is more similar to TRBJ2-7, so the J call may be wrong. From germline, CDR1 is MNHEY and CDR2 SMNVEV (reference sequence). The CDR3 extends over 15 amino acids. CDR3 sequence (DNA): TGTGCCAGCAGGGGGGCGGGCGCGCCGTCCTGCGAGCAGTACTTC. Protein product: CASRGAGAPSCEQYF.

This clonotype was counted at least ten times. CDR3 DNA sequence: TGCAGCGTTGAAAGGGCAAGCAACTATGGCTACACCTTC. Encoded protein: CSVERASNYGYTF. J is TRBJ1-2 and V is TRBV29-1; D is unclear. This CDR3 is built from 13 residues. Germline CDR1 and CDR2: SQVTM and ANQGSEA. V lost 2 bases and J lost 2, with 9 bases in between.

The table lists this clonotype with many counts. The genes are TRBV29-1 and TRBJ2-3; D is uncertain. Germline assignment: CDR1 SQVTM and CDR2 ANQGSEA. The CDR3 is made up of 13 amino acids. V lost 6 bases and J 2 bases, leaving 12 bases between the germline ends. The CDR3 loop is CSVATLNTDTQYF. The DNA for the CDR3 is TGCAGCGTCGCTACGTTGAACACAGATACGCAGTATTTT.

The gene calls are TRBV28 and TRBJ1-2; 9 positions match TRBD1. V was clipped by 6 bases and J by 7 bases; unmatched bases: 9. Germline assignment: CDR1 MDHEN and CDR2 SYDVKM. The CDR3 extends over 14 amino acids. CDR3 nucleotides: TGTGCCAGCAGACACGGACAGGGGTCGGGTGGCTACACCTTC. It encodes CASRHGQGSGGYTF.

V usage is TRBV28 and J usage is TRBJ1-1, with unresolved D. The CDR3 sequence is 15 residues long. Per the germline V gene, CDR1 is MDHEN and CDR2 is SYDVKM. Trimming removed 2 bases from V and 1 base from J, with 11 bases in between. The CDR3 here is CASSLGTTANTEAFF. For the CDR3, the DNA is TGTGCCAGCAGTTTAGGTACAACAGCGAACACTGAAGCTTTCTTT. The variable domain in full, completed from reference TRBV28 and TRBJ1-1, reads DVKVTQSSRYLVKRTGEKVFLECVQDMDHENMFWYRQDPGLGLRLIYFSYDVKMKEKGDIPEGYSVSREKKERFSLILESASTNQTSMYLCASSLGTTANTEAFFGQGTRLTVV.